The 30 T cell receptor beta chains in this list originate from one sample, sequenced in a study of blood T cell repertoires in COVID-19. Assay used: immunoSEQ multiplex PCR; TCRdb lists only in-frame clones, some missing. The sample holds some 280,000 clones, about 89% seen once. Material for sequencing was peripheral blood. Receptor source: a woman between 40 and 55 years old who had recovered from COVID-19.

This clone was counted only a few times. The chain couples TRBV19 to TRBJ2-2; 7 bases line up with TRBD1. CDR3 size: 14 residues. CDR1 and CDR2 from the germline V gene are LNHDA and SQIVND (reference sequence). With 3 bases clipped from V and 3 bases from J, the junction kept 1 base outside the gene matches. CDR3 amino acids: CASSMGTDTGELFF. CDR3 bases: TGTGCCAGTAGTATGGGGACAGACACCGGGGAGCTGTTTTTT.

This clone was seen more than once but under ten times. This chain links TRBV19 with TRBJ2-2; TRBD2 is a possible D gene (6 bases). The V and J ends lost 8 bases and 1 base respectively, with 14 bases between them. The length of the CDR3 is 15 residues. Germline values: CDR1 LNHDA, CDR2 SQIVND (reference sequence). CDR3 in amino acids: CASRTGDRNTGELFF. The CDR3 bases are TGTGCCAGTCGAACGGGGGATCGGAACACCGGGGAGCTGTTTTTT.

The chain has TRBV4-2 and TRBJ2-1; 12 bases are shared with TRBD2. The V gene's germline CDR1 is LGHNA and CDR2 YNFKEQ. The ends lost 0 bases at V and 5 bases at J; junction bases unmatched: 5. This CDR3 spans 17 amino acids. The CDR3 DNA is TGTGCCAGCAGCCAAGATCCGGCTAGCGGGGGGGACAATGAGCAGTTCTTC. It is translated as CASSQDPASGGDNEQFF.

This sequence joins TRBV30 and TRBJ2-7; weak D call: TRBD2 (7 bases). The CDR3 is 13 amino acids. The germline V gene has CDR1 GTSNPN and CDR2 SVGIG (reference sequence). Trimming cost V 3 bases and J 3 bases, with 12 bases left between them. The CDR3 sequence is CAWRRGGVYEQYF. In DNA, the CDR3 is TGTGCCTGGAGGAGGGGGGGAGTCTACGAGCAGTACTTC.

The chain combines TRBV5-6 with TRBJ1-2; D gene ambiguous. Trimming removed 4 bases at V and 0 bases at J, with 25 bases between. Germline lookup yields CDR1 SGHDT and CDR2 YYEEEE. The CDR3 loop spans 19 amino acids. The CDR3 nucleotides read TGTGCCAGCAGCCCGTTTTTACGACTCCCGCGTCTAGCTAACTATGGCTACACCTTC. Protein product: CASSPFLRLPRLANYGYTF.

This clone showed up just once. This chain connects TRBV13 to TRBJ2-5, with 7 bases matching TRBD2. This CDR3 spans 15 amino acids. Trimming took 5 bases from V and 4 from J; bases not matched to a gene: 10. Per the germline V gene, CDR1 is PRHDT and CDR2 is FYEKMQ (reference sequence). In nucleotides, the CDR3 is TGTGCCAGCAGCCACGGACTAGACAATTCAGAGACCCAGTACTTC. It codes for CASSHGLDNSETQYF.

The CDR3 nucleotides read TGTGCCAGCAGTTTTACAGGATCGTACAATGAGCAGTTCTTC. Translated, it gives CASSFTGSYNEQFF. The V call is TRBV27, the J call TRBJ2-1; tentatively, D is TRBD1 (5 bases). This CDR3 comprises 14 residues. Trimming took 3 bases from V and 4 from J, leaving 10 bases between them. Germline CDR1 reads MNHEY; CDR2 reads SMNVEV (reference sequence).

The table lists this clone with a few counts. The V gene is TRBV9, the J gene TRBJ2-3; D is possibly TRBD1 (5 bases). V was cut by 3 bases and J by 3 bases, with 11 bases left in between. The length of the CDR3 is 14 residues. Per germline, CDR1 SGDLS and CDR2 YYNGEE. The CDR3 region is CASSAVWTTDTQYF. CDR3 nucleotide sequence: TGTGCCAGCAGCGCGGTTTGGACAACAGATACGCAGTATTTT.

The chain employs TRBV5-1 and TRBJ2-7; 7 bases map to TRBD1. The junction had 3 bases not matched to a gene; V was cut back by 0 bases and J by 3 bases. The germline CDR1 and CDR2 sequences are SGHRS and YFSETQ. The CDR3 consists of 14 residues. For the CDR3, the DNA is TGCGCCAGCAGCTTGGTACAGGGGCTCTACGAGCAGTACTTC. Residues: CASSLVQGLYEQYF.

The chain employs TRBV27 and TRBJ1-2; 8 bases are a match to TRBD1. CDR1 MNHEY and CDR2 SMNVEV come from the germline V gene (reference sequence). This CDR3 comprises 13 residues. The V and J ends lost 5 bases and 8 bases, in that order; junction bases with no gene match: 7. CDR3 coding DNA: TGTGCCAGCAGTCGGACAGGGTTGGAAGGCTACACCTTC. Translation gives CASSRTGLEGYTF.

V gene TRBV11-3 combines with J gene TRBJ2-3; 7 nucleotides agree with TRBD2. Germline V gene sequence: CDR1 SGHNT, CDR2 YENEEA. V lost 6 bases and J lost 4; bases outside the gene matches: 7. The CDR3 extends over 14 amino acids. This chain's CDR3 is CASSWRERPDTQYF. In nucleotides, the CDR3 is TGTGCCAGCAGTTGGCGGGAGAGGCCAGATACGCAGTATTTT.

The chain links TRBV3-1 (or the pseudogene TRBV3-2) to TRBJ2-7; 15 bases align to TRBD2. CDR3 size: 15 residues. The germline CDR1 and CDR2 sequences are LGHDT and YNNKEL (reference sequence). Trimming cost V 4 bases and J 5 bases; bases outside gene matches: 3. The CDR3 loop reads CASSPGLAGGNEQYF. The CDR3 bases are TGTGCCAGCAGCCCGGGACTAGCGGGAGGCAACGAGCAGTACTTC.

This clone was picked up one time. The chain recombines TRBV5-1 with TRBJ2-1; D call uncertain. The germline V gene encodes CDR1 SGHRS and CDR2 YFSETQ. Deletions cut 4 bases from V and 10 bases from J, with 9 bases between. CDR3 length: 11 residues. CDR3 DNA: TGCGCCAGCAGCCCCGCCCGGGAGCAGTTCTTC. This sequence encodes CASSPAREQFF.

The gene calls are TRBV6-5 and TRBJ2-1; 10 positions agree with TRBD2. V dropped 7 bases and J dropped 6; count of bases not matched to a gene: 9. The CDR3 consists of 15 residues. CDR1 and CDR2 (germline): MNHEY, SVGAGI. This CDR3 reads CASTLRGLATNEQFF. The CDR3, as DNA: TGTGCCAGCACCCTAAGGGGACTAGCGACCAATGAGCAGTTCTTC.

The chain couples TRBV6-1 to TRBJ1-2; TRBD1 is a possible D gene (6 bases). Looked up from germline, CDR1 is MNHNS and CDR2 is SASEGT. V was shortened by 3 bases and J by 3 bases, with 14 bases between the two germline ends. The CDR3 extends over 15 amino acids. The CDR3 DNA follows: TGTGCCAGCAGTGAGGGGGCACAGGGCGACTATGGCTACACCTTC. Its protein is CASSEGAQGDYGYTF.

This clone appeared once. The chain employs TRBV27 and TRBJ1-2; tentatively, D is TRBD1 (6 bases). Germline V gene data show CDR1 as MNHEY and CDR2 as SMNVEV (reference sequence). CDR3 length equals 15 residues. The V end was cut by 0 bases, the J end by 5 bases, with 13 bases between. The CDR3 coding sequence is TGTGCCAGCAGTTTATCGGGAACAGGGCGGTATGGCTACACCTTC. Protein product: CASSLSGTGRYGYTF.

The rearrangement uses TRBV6-1 and TRBJ2-7, with a weak D call TRBD2 (5 bases). From germline, CDR1 is MNHNS and CDR2 SASEGT. The V end lost 6 bases, the J end lost 6 bases, and 9 bases lay between the germline ends. This CDR3 is built from 11 residues. For the CDR3, the DNA is TGTGCCAGCAGCGCTACTAGCGAGCAGTACTTC. As protein: CASSATSEQYF.

The chain couples TRBV29-1 to TRBJ2-3; 12 bases map to TRBD2. CDR3 length: 15 amino acids. V trimming: 4 bases; J trimming: 4 bases; junction bases outside the gene matches: 6. Germline V gene data show CDR1 as SQVTM and CDR2 as ANQGSEA. The CDR3: CSVAGLAGLADTQYF. The CDR3 nucleotides read TGCAGCGTTGCCGGACTAGCGGGACTTGCAGATACGCAGTATTTT.

A single count supports this clone. The chain has TRBV18 and TRBJ2-2; D uncertain. Between the trimmed V and J ends, which lost 6 bases and 6 bases, there was a span of 8 bases. The germline V gene has CDR1 KGHSH and CDR2 LQKENI. CDR3 length equals 12 residues. In DNA form, the CDR3 reads TGTGCCAGCTCCCCCGCGGCCGGGGAGCTGTTTTTT. Translating it yields CASSPAAGELFF.

The V and J genes are TRBV5-1 and TRBJ1-6, with D hard to call. Trimming cost V 0 bases and J 0 bases, with 13 bases left between them. This CDR3 contains 18 residues. Germline lookup yields CDR1 SGHRS and CDR2 YFSETQ. The CDR3 DNA reads TGCGCCAGCAGCTTGGCCCAAGACGCGGGCTCCTATAATTCACCCCTCCACTTT. Its protein product is CASSLAQDAGSYNSPLHF.

V is TRBV19 and J is TRBJ1-2; D is unclear. This CDR3 contains 13 residues. In germline, CDR1 is LNHDA, CDR2 SQIVND (reference sequence). With 3 bases removed from V and 4 bases from J, the gap between germline ends came to 9 bases. The CDR3 nucleotides are TGTGCCAGTAGTATGGGTGGGAGCTATGGCTACACCTTC. Translation: CASSMGGSYGYTF.

The J gene is TRBJ2-2, the V gene TRBV7-2; possible D gene TRBD1, 6 bases. Trimming stripped 2 bases from V and 0 bases from J, with 10 bases between. CDR3 length: 16 amino acids. Germline CDR1 and CDR2: SGHTA and FQGNSA. The CDR3 DNA reads as TGTGCCAGCAGCTTACACGGACAGCCGAACACCGGGGAGCTGTTTTTT. This encodes CASSLHGQPNTGELFF.

The rearrangement links TRBV9 to TRBJ2-3; 11 positions agree with TRBD1. The CDR3 is 15 amino acids. The V segment lost 6 bases and the J segment 4 bases; nucleotides outside the gene matches: 7. In germline, CDR1 is SGDLS, CDR2 YYNGEE. CDR3 nucleotides: TGTGCCAGCACCACCAGGACAGGGGGCCCAGATACGCAGTATTTT. Residues: CASTTRTGGPDTQYF.

The rearrangement uses TRBV3-1 (or the pseudogene TRBV3-2) and TRBJ2-7, with 9 bases lining up with TRBD2. V lost 5 bases to trimming and J lost 6 bases; unmatched junction nucleotides: 14. The CDR3 spans 16 residues. Germline lookup yields CDR1 LGHDT and CDR2 YNNKEL (reference sequence). The CDR3 protein is CASSFFVTGTSTEQYF. The CDR3 DNA follows: TGTGCCAGCAGCTTTTTTGTCACCGGGACTAGCACCGAGCAGTACTTC.

The genes are TRBV5-1 and TRBJ2-3, with D uncertain. The CDR3 sequence is 12 residues long. Germline CDR1 and CDR2: SGHRS and YFSETQ. V was pared by 4 bases and J by 3 bases, with 6 bases between. The CDR3 sequence: CASSQETDTQYF. The CDR3 region has the DNA TGCGCCAGCAGCCAAGAGACAGATACGCAGTATTTT.

The chain employs TRBV21-1 and TRBJ1-2; the table's TRBD1 call for D was not verified on the DNA. TRBV21-1 is given as a pseudogene. The CDR3 has 15 amino acids. The CDR3 bases are TGTGCCAGCAGCAAAAAGGGGTTAGACCCTAGTGGCTACACCTTC. The encoded protein is CASSKKGLDPSGYTF.

This clone was recorded only once. The rearrangement links TRBV21-1 to TRBJ1-2. TRBV21-1 is a pseudogene segment. The CDR3 is made up of 18 amino acids. The CDR3 DNA sequence: TGTGCCAGCAGCAAAGCGCTAAGTCCCGGGAGGTGTAACTATGGCTACACCTTC. Translated, it gives CASSKALSPGRCNYGYTF.

This clone was recorded once. This chain joins TRBV19 and TRBJ1-5; 8 bases align to TRBD1. Germline CDR1 LNHDA, CDR2 SQIVND (reference sequence). J was trimmed by 7 bases and V by 5 bases; bases with no gene match: 10. The length of the CDR3 is 15 residues. The CDR3 nucleotides are TGTGCCAGTAGTGCAGGGACAGGTTTACAACAGCCCCAGCATTTT. This encodes CASSAGTGLQQPQHF.

J is TRBJ2-2 and V is TRBV9; D is ambiguous. The CDR3 is 16 amino acids. Germline V gene sequence: CDR1 SGDLS, CDR2 YYNGEE. The V and J ends lost 2 bases and 4 bases respectively, with 15 bases between them. The CDR3 sequence: CASSVNLGDPTGELFF. CDR3 sequence (DNA): TGTGCCAGCAGCGTGAATCTAGGAGACCCCACCGGGGAGCTGTTTTTT.

The chain links TRBV5-5 to TRBJ2-3, with TRBD2 matching over 8 bases. CDR3 length equals 17 residues. Germline V gives CDR1 SGHKS, CDR2 YYEKEE (reference sequence). V lost 0 bases and J lost 0; bases outside the gene matches: 6. CDR3 in DNA: TGTGCCAGCAGCTTGGCAGGCGGGGGGTCCAGCACAGATACGCAGTATTTT. Protein sequence: CASSLAGGGSSTDTQYF.